In this sample, the clone carrying this T cell receptor beta chain turned up a few times. Its matching antigen is unknown. The V and J ends lost 4 bases and 6 bases respectively, with 16 bases between them. CDR1 SGHRS and CDR2 YFSETQ come from the germline V gene. The CDR3 spans 14 residues. Via the markers CD45RO/CCR7/CD25/CD127/CD95/CD27, stem cell-like memory, regulatory, central memory and naive CD4+ cells were sorted. This sample is drawn from a study of beta chain features in type 1 diabetes. Across the study: Researchers looked at 107,917,701 sorted cells across all samples. Notes on the study in general: A definitive answer on HLA type influencing TCRB rearrangement was not reached here.

Expressed TCRB transcripts were sequenced after all isolated RNA was converted to cDNA. Measured with immunoSEQ multiplex PCR; TCRdb has only the in-frame clones, and not every one. The data hold under 300,000 clones, with around 26% observed a single time. Sequencing used central memory CD4+ T cells from blood. V and J are TRBV5-1 and TRBJ1-2; possibly TRBD1 for D (6 bases). This sequence was found in a man aged 25-45 years in good health. The CDR3 loop is CASSPLGGEDGYTF. The DNA for the CDR3 is TGCGCCAGCAGCCCCTTAGGGGGGGAGGATGGCTACACCTTC. The variable domain in full, with the rest retrieved from reference TRBV5-1 and TRBJ1-2, is KAGVTQTPRYLIKTRGQQVTLSCSPISGHRSVSWYQQTPGQGLQFLFEYFSETQRNKGNFPGRFSGRQFSNSRSEMNVSTLELGDSALYLCASSPLGGEDGYTFGSGTRLTVV.